This T cell receptor (beta chain) was documented in a study of T cells after posttransplantation cyclophosphamide. Only in-frame clones appear in the TCRdb table, and some are missing; sequencing was by immunoSEQ multiplex PCR. The repertoire has roughly 20,000 clones, roughly 72% of them found once; the top ten carry 25% to 30%. Treatment was busulfan-fludarabine conditioning, a marrow graft, and cyclophosphamide on days +3 and +4. The CDR3 runs 15 residues. V trimming: 4 bases; J trimming: 11 bases; junction bases outside the gene matches: 15. Germline V gene sequence: CDR1 SGHTS, CDR2 YDEGEE. The sample in question was PBMCs, obtained after an allogeneic stem cell transplant with post-transplant cyclophosphamide. The chain recombines TRBV5-8 with TRBJ1-1; 9 bases agree with TRBD1. The receptor comes from a male patient aged 30 to 40 who received an allogeneic stem cell transplant from a related donor, was CMV-positive, and had acute GVHD only. Some T cells may have originated in the graft donor. The CDR3 DNA reads as TGTGCCAGCAGCCCGGAAGGGACAGGGTTCCGTATTGCTTTCTTT. Translating it yields CASSPEGTGFRIAFF. Drawing the rest from reference TRBV5-8 and TRBJ1-1, the complete variable domain is EAGVTQSPTHLIKTRGQQATLRCSPISGHTSVYWYQQALGLGLQFLLWYDEGEERNRGNFPPRFSGRQFPNYSSELNVNALELEDSALYLCASSPEGTGFRIAFFGQGTRLTVV.